This T cell receptor beta chain derives from a study of cytomegalovirus exposure and HLA in healthy donors. The PCR had 60 Vbeta and 13 Jbeta primers. Repertoires were generated with immunoSEQ multiplex PCR, while TCRdb's copy carries only in-frame clones and drops some. The sample includes 99,000 or so clones, approximately 12% of them seen just once. This CDR3 spans 14 amino acids. Trimming left V 5 bases short and J 6 bases short, with 17 bases between. Germline CDR1 and CDR2: SGHAT and FQNNGV. On this clone itself: Its specificity is not known.

The study's findings and limits: TCR beta chains numbering under 200 were designated cytomegalovirus-associated.

The origin of this receptor is a man aged 40-50 years in good health and CMV-seropositive. The chain joins TRBV11-2 to TRBJ2-7, with D perhaps matching TRBD2 (5 bases). The sequenced sample was PBMCs. The DNA of the CDR3 is TGTGCCAGCAGCCGAATTCGAGGGCGGATCGAGCAGTACTTC. Its protein is CASSRIRGRIEQYF.